Listed below are T cell receptor beta chains from one sample, sequenced in a study of cytomegalovirus exposure and HLA in healthy donors. Libraries were prepared by immunoSEQ multiplex PCR; TCRdb keeps only in-frame clonotypes and omits some of them. The table includes under 200,000 clones, 75% detected once. Sequenced input: PBMCs. The receptors stem from a woman aged 45-65 years in good health and CMV-seropositive. CDR3s include the opening cysteine and the closing phenylalanine or tryptophan. Each record gives: D gene, V gene, J gene, clone size, CDR3 DNA, CDR3 protein. A D gene is named only where the DNA matches it firmly. The size field is filled for only some rows; it gives once, few, many or a size class.

D gene: TRBD1; V gene: TRBV6-5; J gene: TRBJ2-3; clone size: -; CDR3 DNA: TGTGCCAGCAGTTACGGGCAGGGGGTATGGGATACGCAGTATTTT; CDR3 protein: CASSYGQGVWDTQYF
D gene: -; V gene: TRBV9; J gene: TRBJ1-1; clone size: -; CDR3 DNA: TGTGCCAGCAGCGCAAACATCAACACTGAAGCTTTCTTT; CDR3 protein: CASSANINTEAFF
D gene: -; V gene: TRBV5-1; J gene: TRBJ2-1; clone size: -; CDR3 DNA: TGCGCCAGCAGCTCGGAGCAGGGGAACTCCTACAATGAGCAGTTCTTC; CDR3 protein: CASSSEQGNSYNEQFF
D gene: -; V gene: TRBV6-6; J gene: TRBJ1-3; clone size: -; CDR3 DNA: TGTGCCAGCAGTTCCAGGAACTCTGGAAACACCATATATTTT; CDR3 protein: CASSSRNSGNTIYF
D gene: -; V gene: TRBV10-3; J gene: TRBJ2-3; clone size: few; CDR3 DNA: TGTGCCATCAGTGAGTCAGGGGGAGGCACAGATACGCAGTATTTT; CDR3 protein: CAISESGGGTDTQYF
D gene: TRBD1; V gene: TRBV5-1; J gene: TRBJ1-1; clone size: -; CDR3 DNA: TGCGCCAGCAGCTTCGGGACAGAGAACACTGAAGCTTTCTTT; CDR3 protein: CASSFGTENTEAFF
D gene: -; V gene: TRBV15; J gene: TRBJ1-1; clone size: -; CDR3 DNA: TGTGCCACCAGCAGAGATCCAGTCCTGAACACTGAAGCTTTCTTT; CDR3 protein: CATSRDPVLNTEAFF
D gene: -; V gene: TRBV11-2; J gene: TRBJ2-7; clone size: -; CDR3 DNA: TGTGCCAGCAGCTTATTACAGAATCCCCACGAGCAGTACTTC; CDR3 protein: CASSLLQNPHEQYF
D gene: TRBD2; V gene: TRBV4-2; J gene: TRBJ2-1; clone size: few; CDR3 DNA: TGTGCCAGCAGCCCGGACCTAGCGGGGGCCGACAATGAGCAGTTCTTC; CDR3 protein: CASSPDLAGADNEQFF
D gene: TRBD1; V gene: TRBV27; J gene: TRBJ1-6; clone size: -; CDR3 DNA: TGTGCCAGCAGTTTTGCGGCAGGGGGAGAGGGTTCACCCCTCCACTTT; CDR3 protein: CASSFAAGGEGSPLHF
D gene: -; V gene: TRBV30; J gene: TRBJ1-2; clone size: few; CDR3 DNA: TGTGCCTGGAGTGACCGGGGGTATTCCCCGGGCTACACCTTC; CDR3 protein: CAWSDRGYSPGYTF
D gene: -; V gene: TRBV7-2; J gene: TRBJ2-1; clone size: -; CDR3 DNA: TGTGCCAGCAGCTCCCTAGCCTACAATGAGCAGTTCTTC; CDR3 protein: CASSSLAYNEQFF
D gene: TRBD2; V gene: TRBV5-1; J gene: TRBJ2-1; clone size: -; CDR3 DNA: TGCGCCAGCACCATACCGCGGGGGGACTCCTACAATGAGCAGTTCTTC; CDR3 protein: CASTIPRGDSYNEQFF
D gene: -; V gene: TRBV19; J gene: TRBJ2-2; clone size: -; CDR3 DNA: TGTGCCAGTAGGGGCAGTTTGAACACCGGGGAGCTGTTTTTT; CDR3 protein: CASRGSLNTGELFF
D gene: TRBD1; V gene: TRBV5-6; J gene: TRBJ2-7; clone size: -; CDR3 DNA: TGTGCCAGCAGCCCGGGACAGGGTTGGTACGAGCAGTACTTC; CDR3 protein: CASSPGQGWYEQYF
D gene: TRBD1; V gene: TRBV6-5; J gene: TRBJ1-1; clone size: -; CDR3 DNA: TGTGCCAGCAGTTATAGTGGGACAGGGGGCACTGAAGCTTTCTTT; CDR3 protein: CASSYSGTGGTEAFF
D gene: TRBD1; V gene: TRBV5-1; J gene: TRBJ1-6; clone size: -; CDR3 DNA: TGCGCCAGCAGCTTGGCACAGGGGACGCCACCCCTCCACTTT; CDR3 protein: CASSLAQGTPPLHF
D gene: -; V gene: TRBV5-1; J gene: TRBJ2-7; clone size: few; CDR3 DNA: TGCGCCAGCAGCTTGGAACTGGAGAACTACGAGCAGTACTTC; CDR3 protein: CASSLELENYEQYF
D gene: -; V gene: TRBV19; J gene: TRBJ2-2; clone size: -; CDR3 DNA: TGTGCCAGTAGTATACGGGGGACCGGGGAGCTGTTTTTT; CDR3 protein: CASSIRGTGELFF
D gene: -; V gene: TRBV9; J gene: TRBJ2-3; clone size: -; CDR3 DNA: TGTGCCAGCAGCGTATCCGGGAATCCCGATACGCAGTATTTT; CDR3 protein: CASSVSGNPDTQYF
D gene: TRBD1; V gene: TRBV7-9; J gene: TRBJ1-1; clone size: -; CDR3 DNA: TGTGCCAGCAGCTTCGGGACAGGGAGAACTGAAGCTTTCTTT; CDR3 protein: CASSFGTGRTEAFF
D gene: -; V gene: TRBV5-5; J gene: TRBJ1-6; clone size: -; CDR3 DNA: TGTGCCAGCAGCGCCGGACAGTTGGGAACCCTCCACTTT; CDR3 protein: CASSAGQLGTLHF
D gene: -; V gene: TRBV4-1; J gene: TRBJ2-1; clone size: once; CDR3 DNA: TGCGCCAGCAGCCAAGGGCGGATCAATGAGCAGTTCTTC; CDR3 protein: CASSQGRINEQFF
D gene: -; V gene: TRBV4-1; J gene: TRBJ2-2; clone size: -; CDR3 DNA: TGCGCCAGCAGCCCCCCGCGGGCTGCCGGGGAGCTGTTTTTT; CDR3 protein: CASSPPRAAGELFF
D gene: -; V gene: TRBV18; J gene: TRBJ2-5; clone size: -; CDR3 DNA: TGTGCCAGCTCACCACCGGGACACAGTGCGGAGACCCAGTACTTC; CDR3 protein: CASSPPGHSAETQYF
D gene: -; V gene: TRBV5-1; J gene: TRBJ1-5; clone size: -; CDR3 DNA: TGCGCCAGCAGCTTGGCTGCCTCGGGTGAGCCCCAGCATTTT; CDR3 protein: CASSLAASGEPQHF
D gene: TRBD1; V gene: TRBV19; J gene: TRBJ1-2; clone size: -; CDR3 DNA: TGTGCCAGTAGTATCGGAGGGACAGGGAACTATGGCTACACCTTC; CDR3 protein: CASSIGGTGNYGYTF
D gene: TRBD2; V gene: TRBV7-6; J gene: TRBJ2-7; clone size: -; CDR3 DNA: TGTGCCAGCAGCCCGCGTAATCTTGGGGGACTAGCGGGGGGGAGCTCCTACGAGCAGTACTTC; CDR3 protein: CASSPRNLGGLAGGSSYEQYF
D gene: -; V gene: TRBV4-1; J gene: TRBJ1-1; clone size: -; CDR3 DNA: TGCGCCAGCAGCCGACCGACGGGAGGGAACACTGAAGCTTTCTTT; CDR3 protein: CASSRPTGGNTEAFF